This entry concerns a single TCR beta chain. Its antigen is unknown. These data are taken from a study of T cell repertoires in ileal Crohn's disease. Overall study context: Operated complications were stricturing disease (roughly 61%) and penetrating disease (about 39%). Study conclusions and caveats: Endoscopic recurrence occurred in every patient whose clonality exceeded 26.8%.

Trimming cost V 1 base and J 3 bases, with 7 bases left between them. There are 13 residues in the CDR3. CDR1 and CDR2 from the germline V gene are SEHNR and FQNEAQ (reference sequence). Some clones are missing from TCRdb's copy, which holds only in-frame ones; the method was immunoSEQ multiplex PCR. The sample records about 2,400 clones, 79% being singletons. Sequenced sample: ileal tissue. This TCR derives from an adult with Crohn's disease. This chain joins TRBV7-9 and TRBJ2-7; unclear D gene. CDR3 residues: CASSLGPNYEQYF. As DNA, the CDR3 is TGTGCCAGCAGCTTAGGGCCGAACTACGAGCAGTACTTC. The full variable domain, its missing parts supplied by reference TRBV7-9 and TRBJ2-7, is DTGVSQNPRHKITKRGQNVTFRCDPISEHNRLYWYRQTLGQGPEFLTYFQNEAQLEKSRLLSDRFSAERPKGSFSTLEIQRTEQGDSAMYLCASSLGPNYEQYFGPGTRLTVT.